This note documents a single T cell receptor (beta chain) sequence. The antigen remains undetermined. V lost 4 bases, J lost 0 bases, and 11 bases lay in between. Germline lookup yields CDR1 SGHNT and CDR2 YYREEE (reference sequence). This CDR3 region has 16 residues. The sample is drawn from a study of CD8 T cells in ankylosing spondylitis. Study-level points and caveats: Matched synovial fluid from ankylosing spondylitis patients was reported to be enriched for disease-linked clones. Made up of about eight highly homologous variants, a TCR beta motif appeared characteristic of ankylosing spondylitis blood. Clones linked with disease were CD8+ and fairly uncommon in the peripheral blood. Earlier studies detected some motif variants in reactive arthritis synovial fluid and blood.

Construction of TCR beta libraries was performed using quantitative 5'-RACE with molecular barcodes. MiXCR, applied by TCRdb to the 5' RACE reads, yields one record per CDR3 protein. The table has hundreds of thousands of distinct CDR3 sequences, roughly 26% seen once. The receptor was isolated from a male donor with ankylosing spondylitis. The sequenced sample consisted of blood, either unsorted or a sorted T cell fraction (not recorded which). V is TRBV5-4 and J is TRBJ2-6, with TRBD2 as a possible D gene (5 bases). The CDR3 region is CASSQDGGSGANVLTF. CDR3 sequence (DNA): TGTGCCAGCAGCCAGGACGGAGGCTCTGGGGCCAACGTCCTGACTTTC.